This T cell receptor beta chain was recorded in a study of vaccination effects on CD4 cells after COVID-19. As concerns this clone: The antigen is undetermined.

Only in-frame clones appear in the TCRdb table, and some are missing; sequencing was by immunoSEQ multiplex PCR. The sample lists some 30,000 clones, under 80% occurring once. V was trimmed by 3 bases and J by 1 base, leaving 10 bases between them. CDR3 length equals 14 residues. Germline-derived CDR1 and CDR2 are DFQATT and SNEGSKA (reference sequence). Within the ViraFEST assay, antigen-specific CD4+ T cells underwent expansion with viral peptide pools prior to sequencing. It was after 10 days of culture that CD4+ T cells were isolated. The person's infection with SARS-CoV-2, confirmed by PCR, took place between March and December 2020.

The chain joins TRBV20-1 to TRBJ1-3; D is unclear. The material was CD4+ T cells from PBMCs cultured with a peptide pool, obtained before COVID-19 vaccination. This receptor was taken from a human donor who had a prior SARS-CoV-2 infection. CDR3 nucleotides: TGCAGTGCTAGTCGGACCGGGTCTGGAAACACCATATATTTT. Translated, it gives CSASRTGSGNTIYF.